This T cell receptor beta chain was sequenced in a study of blood T cell repertoires in COVID-19. Study-wide background: Sites in the United States, Italy and Spain provided acute and convalescent COVID-19 samples. The analysed material was cDNA or gDNA that came from T cells, B-cell-depleted T cells, or PBMCs.

This clone came up a few times. Some clones are missing from TCRdb's copy, which holds only in-frame ones; the method was immunoSEQ multiplex PCR. Of fewer than 110,000 clones in the sample, approximately 89% were seen once. The CDR3 covers 14 residues. The V and J ends lost 7 bases and 0 bases, in that order; junction bases with no gene match: 6. CDR1 and CDR2 (germline): SNHLY, FYNNEI. Sequencing input: peripheral blood. This chain connects TRBV2 to TRBJ2-7; 7 positions match TRBD1. This clonotype was sampled from a woman aged 80 or older in a cohort sampled during active COVID-19. The DNA of the CDR3 is TGTGCCAGCACCCCGGACAGGTCCTCCTACGAGCAGTACTTC. Encoded protein: CASTPDRSSYEQYF.